The T cell receptor beta chain under discussion was sequenced for a study of OX40 agonist ivuxolimab in advanced cancers. Study-wide background: Every 2 weeks, patients got intravenous ivuxolimab at one of six dose levels (0.01-10 mg/kg). Participants averaged 60 years of age (range about 23 to 79) and were about 85% male. Study-wide points: No determination was made of the antigen specificity of the expanded peripheral T cells. Blood T cells, both CD4+ and CD8+, expanded clonally by week 6 at 0.1 to 3.0 mg/kg.

The CDR3 covers 15 residues. Germline trimming cut 6 bases from V and 0 bases from J; bases unmatched to any gene: 6. The germline V gene has CDR1 SGDLS and CDR2 YYNGEE. This clone was detected only once. Antigen unknown. Only in-frame clones appear in the TCRdb table, and some are missing; sequencing was by immunoSEQ multiplex PCR. The sample yields fewer than 100,000 clones, about four fifths seen once. The sample in question was CD4+ or CD8+ T cells sorted from blood, obtained in a trial of the OX40 agonist ivuxolimab. The rearrangement links TRBV9 to TRBJ2-3; TRBD2 aligns across 8 bases. The TCR sequence derives from an adult with an advanced solid tumor such as melanoma, head and neck, liver or kidney cancer. DNA for the CDR3: TGTGCCAGCACCCCAGCGGGGGCGAGCACAGATACGCAGTATTTT. Its translation: CASTPAGASTDTQYF.